Listed here are 21 T cell receptor beta chains from one sample, sequenced in a study of CD8 T cells in Susac syndrome (dated by TCRdb to between 2017 and 2020). The protocol used for the library was the immunoSEQ multiplex PCR assay. RNA was extracted using the RNeasy kit, and roughly 0.5 to 1 ug of the RNA was reverse transcribed with random hexamers. TCRdb's own reprocessing of the public reads used fastp at Q25 and MiXCR and kept productive beta chains. Rows merge per CDR3 protein into single entries with the most common DNA and genes. Recorded for this sample are 70,000 to 100,000 distinct CDR3 sequences; over 80% of them occurred a single time. Around 0.32% of the sample belongs to the ten largest clones. The sequencing sample was made of CD8+ T cells from PBMCs. These receptor sequences come from a human donor in good health.

The rearrangement joins TRBV27 to TRBJ2-5; D is perhaps TRBD1 or TRBD2 (6 bases each). Trimming removed 5 bases from V and 2 bases from J, with 12 bases in between. This CDR3 has 14 amino acids. CDR1 and CDR2 from the germline V gene are MNHEY and SMNVEV (reference sequence). This CDR3 is CASSPTGTQETQYF. In DNA, the CDR3 is TGTGCCAGCAGTCCCACAGGGACTCAAGAGACCCAGTACTTC.

The chain uses TRBV13 and TRBJ2-7, with D perhaps matching TRBD1 (6 bases). Per germline, CDR1 PRHDT and CDR2 FYEKMQ (reference sequence). The CDR3 consists of 15 residues. With 1 base removed from V and 3 bases from J, the gap between germline ends came to 13 bases. CDR3 sequence: CASSLAWGPGYEQYF. The CDR3 bases are TGTGCCAGCAGCTTAGCGTGGGGGCCGGGCTACGAGCAGTACTTC.

The J gene is TRBJ2-7, the V gene TRBV27; 12 bases match TRBD2. This CDR3 is 15 amino acids long. Germline V gene data show CDR1 as MNHEY and CDR2 as SMNVEV (reference sequence). V was clipped by 5 bases and J by 2 bases; unmatched bases: 4. CDR3: CASSLSSGGAYEQYF. Written as DNA, the CDR3 is TGTGCCAGCAGTCTCTCTAGCGGGGGGGCCTACGAGCAGTACTTC.

This chain links TRBV6-5 with TRBJ1-1; tentative D call: TRBD1 (6 bases). In germline, CDR1 is MNHEY, CDR2 SVGAGI. CDR3 length equals 12 residues. V was pared by 6 bases and J by 7 bases, with 12 bases between. As DNA, the CDR3 is TGTGCCAGCAGGTCTACAGGGATTGAAGCTTTCTTT. The encoded protein is CASRSTGIEAFF.

The chain uses TRBV20-1 and TRBJ1-5; 7 bases are shared with TRBD1. With V trimmed by 6 bases and J by 6 bases, 8 bases remained unmatched. There are 13 residues in the CDR3. Germline V gene lookup returns CDR1 DFQATT and CDR2 SNEGSKA (reference sequence). CDR3 region: CSAGQVRGQPQHF. In DNA, the CDR3 is TGCAGTGCCGGACAGGTCCGCGGTCAGCCCCAGCATTTT.

The V call is TRBV6-4, the J call TRBJ2-2; possible D gene TRBD2, 6 bases. This CDR3 spans 14 amino acids. Germline CDR1 MRHNA, CDR2 SNTAGT. Trimming left V 4 bases short and J 2 bases short, with 8 bases between. CDR3 sequence (DNA): TGTGCCAGCAGTGCTAGCGACAACACCGGGGAGCTGTTTTTT. Amino acid sequence: CASSASDNTGELFF.

This chain uses TRBV2 with TRBJ2-5; a possible D gene is TRBD1 (5 bases). This CDR3 comprises 13 residues. The germline gives CDR1 SNHLY, CDR2 FYNNEI. With 4 bases removed from V and 5 bases from J, the gap between germline ends came to 11 bases. Written as DNA, the CDR3 is TGTGCCAGCAGTGCCAGGGTGGGCGAGACCCAGTACTTC. Its protein is CASSARVGETQYF.

The chain employs TRBV7-9 and TRBJ1-2; 7 bases agree with TRBD1. V shed 4 bases, J shed 0 bases, and the junction held 8 bases outside the gene matches. Germline assignment: CDR1 SEHNR and CDR2 FQNEAQ (reference sequence). This CDR3 is built from 16 residues. The CDR3 is CASSSSGTVANYGYTF. For the CDR3, the DNA is TGTGCCAGCAGCTCTTCGGGGACAGTAGCTAACTATGGCTACACCTTC.

The chain employs TRBV9 and TRBJ2-5; D is possibly TRBD2 (6 bases). The CDR3 runs 14 residues. Germline CDR1 and CDR2: SGDLS and YYNGEE. Trimming removed 3 bases from V and 5 bases from J, with 14 bases in between. DNA of the CDR3: TGTGCCAGCAGCGGAGTGGGGGGACGGGAGACCCAGTACTTC. This sequence encodes CASSGVGGRETQYF.

V gene TRBV12-3 or TRBV12-4 combines with J gene TRBJ1-1, with TRBD1 matching over 9 bases. The CDR3 loop spans 18 amino acids. Germline trimming cut 6 bases from V and 5 bases from J; bases unmatched to any gene: 19. CDR3: CASSYVHGTGWAYTEAFF. In DNA form, the CDR3 reads TGTGCCAGCAGCTATGTGCACGGGACAGGGTGGGCTTATACTGAAGCTTTCTTT.

V is TRBV4-1 and J is TRBJ2-7; TRBD1 aligns across 9 bases. Germline V CDR1 and CDR2: MGHRA, YSYEKL. V shed 4 bases, J shed 2 bases, and the junction held 9 bases outside the gene matches. The CDR3 sequence is 16 residues long. The CDR3 loop reads CASSPQSGTGTYEQYF. In DNA form, the CDR3 reads TGCGCCAGCAGCCCCCAGTCAGGGACAGGGACCTACGAGCAGTACTTC.

The chain employs TRBV5-6 and TRBJ2-1, with 10 bases lining up with TRBD2. V dropped 2 bases and J dropped 3; count of bases not matched to a gene: 2. This CDR3 contains 15 residues. Germline lookup yields CDR1 SGHDT and CDR2 YYEEEE. The DNA of the CDR3 is TGTGCCAGCAGCTTCAGCGGGGGGGTCTACAATGAGCAGTTCTTC. Protein sequence: CASSFSGGVYNEQFF.

The V call is TRBV2, the J call TRBJ2-7, with TRBD2 matching 10 bases. The CDR3 spans 15 residues. With V trimmed by 5 bases and J by 2 bases, 6 bases remained unmatched. Germline CDR1 is SNHLY and CDR2 is FYNNEI. For the CDR3, the DNA is TGTGCCAGCAGTCCTGTAGCGGGGGGAACCTACGAGCAGTACTTC. Translated, it gives CASSPVAGGTYEQYF.

This chain connects TRBV10-1 to TRBJ2-2; TRBD1 is a possible D gene (6 bases). Between the trimmed V and J ends, which lost 7 bases and 3 bases, there was a span of 18 bases. CDR1 and CDR2 (germline): WNHNN, SYGVQD (reference sequence). The CDR3 is made up of 16 amino acids. The CDR3 protein is CASKTGSTLHTGELFF. In DNA form, the CDR3 reads TGCGCCAGCAAGACAGGAAGCACGCTTCACACCGGGGAGCTGTTTTTT.

The chain combines TRBV3-1 with TRBJ2-5, with 15 bases lining up with TRBD2. With 1 base clipped from V and 2 bases from J, the junction kept 11 bases outside the gene matches. CDR1 and CDR2 (germline): LGHDT, YNNKEL (reference sequence). The CDR3 covers 20 residues. The CDR3 sequence is CASSQGGLAGGQGPQETQYF. The CDR3, as DNA: TGTGCCAGCAGCCAAGGGGGACTAGCGGGGGGCCAGGGGCCACAAGAGACCCAGTACTTC.

The chain combines TRBV7-9 with TRBJ2-3, with D tentatively TRBD1 (5 bases). The CDR3 sequence is 16 residues long. Germline V gene sequence: CDR1 SEHNR, CDR2 FQNEAQ (reference sequence). V lost 5 bases and J 2 bases, leaving 17 bases between the germline ends. DNA for the CDR3: TGTGCCAGCAGCCTACCTACAGGTGCCTACACAGATACGCAGTATTTT. Encoded protein: CASSLPTGAYTDTQYF.

This chain links TRBV7-9 with TRBJ2-3, with 8 bases matching TRBD2. The CDR3 has 17 residues. CDR1 and CDR2 from the germline V gene are SEHNR and FQNEAQ (reference sequence). After removal of 5 bases from V and 3 bases from J, the junction contained 13 bases not matched to a gene. The CDR3 here is CASSPQDGAGGTDTQYF. CDR3 in DNA: TGTGCCAGCAGCCCCCAAGATGGGGCGGGGGGAACAGATACGCAGTATTTT.

This clonotype was recorded only once. The chain combines TRBV3-1 with TRBJ1-2; 9 bases match TRBD1. Per the germline V gene, CDR1 is LGHDT and CDR2 is YNNKEL (reference sequence). This CDR3 has 16 residues. J lost 7 bases, V lost 4 bases, and 13 bases had no gene match. The CDR3 loop is CASSRPTDRGRSGYTF. DNA of the CDR3: TGTGCCAGCAGCCGCCCCACGGACAGGGGTAGGAGTGGCTACACCTTC.

The chain links TRBV5-6 to TRBJ1-4; D might be TRBD1 (6 bases). The CDR3 extends over 14 amino acids. Germline V gene lookup returns CDR1 SGHDT and CDR2 YYEEEE. Trimming removed 0 bases at V and 7 bases at J, with 10 bases between. The CDR3 DNA follows: TGTGCCAGCAGCTTGGGCAGGGGAGCTGAAAAACTGTTTTTT. Protein: CASSLGRGAEKLFF. The full variable domain, its missing parts supplied by reference TRBV5-6 and TRBJ1-4, is DAGVTQSPTHLIKTRGQQVTLRCSPKSGHDTVSWYQQALGQGPQFIFQYYEEEERQRGNFPDRFSGHQFPNYSSELNVNALLLGDSALYLCASSLGRGAEKLFFGSGTQLSVL.

This clonotype was seen more than once but under ten times. V and J are TRBV5-5 and TRBJ2-7, with D possibly matching TRBD1 (6 bases). Trimming stripped 4 bases from V and 0 bases from J, with 14 bases between. Germline CDR1 reads SGHKS; CDR2 reads YYEKEE (reference sequence). This CDR3 region has 15 residues. The CDR3 loop is CASSPETGYSYEQYF. The CDR3 nucleotides read TGTGCCAGCAGCCCGGAAACAGGGTACTCCTACGAGCAGTACTTC.

The chain joins TRBV5-1 to TRBJ2-1, with D perhaps matching TRBD1 (5 bases). The CDR3 has 17 amino acids. The germline gives CDR1 SGHRS, CDR2 YFSETQ. Deletions cut 0 bases from V and 2 bases from J, with 15 bases between. The CDR3 nucleotides are TGCGCCAGCAGCTTGGAGGGGCAGGGTATCCCCTACAATGAGCAGTTCTTC. Its protein is CASSLEGQGIPYNEQFF. The entire variable domain, with the rest obtained from reference TRBV5-1 and TRBJ2-1, is as follows: KAGVTQTPRYLIKTRGQQVTLSCSPISGHRSVSWYQQTPGQGLQFLFEYFSETQRNKGNFPGRFSGRQFSNSRSEMNVSTLELGDSALYLCASSLEGQGIPYNEQFFGPGTRLTVL.